The source of this T cell receptor (beta chain) is a study of OX40 agonist ivuxolimab in advanced cancers. V lost 0 bases and J lost 2, with 7 bases in between. The CDR3 has 14 amino acids. From germline, CDR1 is SGHRS and CDR2 YFSETQ. TCRdb's copy holds only in-frame clones and misses some; the assay was immunoSEQ multiplex PCR. The table lists more than 65,000 clones, more than 70% of them singletons. The sequencing used CD4+ or CD8+ T cells sorted from blood, collected in a trial of the OX40 agonist ivuxolimab. This TCR was recovered from an adult with an advanced solid tumor such as melanoma, head and neck, liver or kidney cancer. The chain employs TRBV5-1 and TRBJ2-3; possible D gene TRBD1, 5 bases. This chain's CDR3 is CASSLGGLTDTQYF. CDR3 in DNA: TGCGCCAGCAGCTTGGGGGGCCTCACAGATACGCAGTATTTT. The whole variable domain, filled in from reference TRBV5-1 and TRBJ2-3, reads KAGVTQTPRYLIKTRGQQVTLSCSPISGHRSVSWYQQTPGQGLQFLFEYFSETQRNKGNFPGRFSGRQFSNSRSEMNVSTLELGDSALYLCASSLGGLTDTQYFGPGTRLTVL.